This paragraph reports one TCR beta chain. These data are taken from a study of cytomegalovirus exposure and HLA in healthy donors. This CDR3 comprises 15 residues. Germline CDR1 reads LGHNA; CDR2 reads YSLEER. V lost 1 base to trimming and J lost 0 bases, with 7 bases between them. Assay used: immunoSEQ multiplex PCR; TCRdb lists only in-frame clones, some missing. The sample has some 330,000 clones, about nine tenths seen once. The sequence was collected from a woman aged 18 to 35 in good health and CMV-seronegative. The chain uses TRBV4-3 and TRBJ1-3; D is undetermined. Sequenced sample: PBMCs. CDR3 in DNA: TGCGCCAGCAGCCAAGTACACCTCTCTGGAAACACCATATATTTT. Encoded protein: CASSQVHLSGNTIYF.